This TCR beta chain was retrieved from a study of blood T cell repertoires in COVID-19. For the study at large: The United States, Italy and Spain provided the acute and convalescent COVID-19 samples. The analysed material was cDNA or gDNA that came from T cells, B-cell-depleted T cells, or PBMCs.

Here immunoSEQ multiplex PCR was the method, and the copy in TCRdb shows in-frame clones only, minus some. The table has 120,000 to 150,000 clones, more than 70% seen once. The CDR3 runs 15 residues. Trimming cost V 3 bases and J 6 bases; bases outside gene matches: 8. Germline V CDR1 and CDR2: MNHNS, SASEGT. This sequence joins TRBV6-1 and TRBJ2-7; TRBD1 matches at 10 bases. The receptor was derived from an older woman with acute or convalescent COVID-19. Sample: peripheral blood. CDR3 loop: CASSETGTGAREQYF. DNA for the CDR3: TGTGCCAGCAGTGAGACCGGGACAGGGGCCCGCGAGCAGTACTTC.